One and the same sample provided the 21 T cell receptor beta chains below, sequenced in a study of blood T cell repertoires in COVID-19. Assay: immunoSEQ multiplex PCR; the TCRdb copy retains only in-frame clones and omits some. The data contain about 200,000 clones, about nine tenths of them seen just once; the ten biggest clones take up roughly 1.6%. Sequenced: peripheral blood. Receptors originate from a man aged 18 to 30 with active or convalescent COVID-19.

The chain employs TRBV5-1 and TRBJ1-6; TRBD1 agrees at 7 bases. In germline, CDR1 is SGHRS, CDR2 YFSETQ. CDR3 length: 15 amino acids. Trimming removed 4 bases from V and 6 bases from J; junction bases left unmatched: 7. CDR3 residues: CASSPRDSTNSPLHF. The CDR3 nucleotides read TGCGCCAGCAGCCCGAGGGACAGTACTAATTCACCCCTCCACTTT.

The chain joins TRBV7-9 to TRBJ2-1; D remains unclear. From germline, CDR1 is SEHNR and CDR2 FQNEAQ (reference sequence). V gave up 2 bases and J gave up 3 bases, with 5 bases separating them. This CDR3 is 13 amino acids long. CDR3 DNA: TGTGCCAGCAGCTTATCTAGCTACAATGAGCAGTTCTTC. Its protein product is CASSLSSYNEQFF.

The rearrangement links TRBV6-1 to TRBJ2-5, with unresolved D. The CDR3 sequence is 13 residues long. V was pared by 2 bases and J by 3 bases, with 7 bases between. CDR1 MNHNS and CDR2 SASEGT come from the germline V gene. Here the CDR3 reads CASSENRKETQYF. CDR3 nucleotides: TGTGCCAGCAGTGAAAACAGAAAAGAGACCCAGTACTTC.

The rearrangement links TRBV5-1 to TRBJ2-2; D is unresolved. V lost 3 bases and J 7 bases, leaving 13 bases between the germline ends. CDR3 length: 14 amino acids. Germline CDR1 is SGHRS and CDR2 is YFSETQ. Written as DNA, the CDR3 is TGCGCCAGCAGCTCGTTCGATCCAGGCGGGGAGCTGTTTTTT. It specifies CASSSFDPGGELFF.

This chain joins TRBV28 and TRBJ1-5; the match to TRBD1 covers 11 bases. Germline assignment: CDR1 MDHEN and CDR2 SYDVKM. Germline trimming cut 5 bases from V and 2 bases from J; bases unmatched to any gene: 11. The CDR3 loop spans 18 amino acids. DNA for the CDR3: TGTGCCAGCAGTCCTTTTGGACAGGGGGCTGAGGGCAATCAGCCCCAGCATTTT. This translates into CASSPFGQGAEGNQPQHF.

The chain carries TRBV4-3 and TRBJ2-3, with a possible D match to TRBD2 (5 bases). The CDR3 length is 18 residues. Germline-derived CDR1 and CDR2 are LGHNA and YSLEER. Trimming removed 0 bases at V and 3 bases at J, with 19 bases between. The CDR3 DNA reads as TGCGCCAGCAGCCAAGAATTAGGAGGACCAAGGGATACAGATACGCAGTATTTT. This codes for CASSQELGGPRDTDTQYF.

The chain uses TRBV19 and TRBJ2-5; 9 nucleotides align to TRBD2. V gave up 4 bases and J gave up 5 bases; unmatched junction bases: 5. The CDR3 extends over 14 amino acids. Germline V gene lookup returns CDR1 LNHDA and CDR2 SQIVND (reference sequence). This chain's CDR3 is CASSTRGGAETQYF. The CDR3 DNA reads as TGTGCCAGTAGTACGCGGGGGGGCGCGGAGACCCAGTACTTC.

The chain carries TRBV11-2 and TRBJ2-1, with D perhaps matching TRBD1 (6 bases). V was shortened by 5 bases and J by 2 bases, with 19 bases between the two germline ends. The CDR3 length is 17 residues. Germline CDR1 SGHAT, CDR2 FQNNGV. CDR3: CASSTYKIGTTYNEQFF. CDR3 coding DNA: TGTGCCAGCAGCACATACAAGATCGGGACAACCTACAATGAGCAGTTCTTC.

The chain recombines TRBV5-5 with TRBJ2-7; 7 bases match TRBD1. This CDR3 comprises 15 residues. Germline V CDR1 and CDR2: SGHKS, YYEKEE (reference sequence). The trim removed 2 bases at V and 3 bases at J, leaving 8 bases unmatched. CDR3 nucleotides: TGTGCCAGCAGCTTATCCGACAGGGCTCTCTACGAGCAGTACTTC. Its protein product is CASSLSDRALYEQYF.

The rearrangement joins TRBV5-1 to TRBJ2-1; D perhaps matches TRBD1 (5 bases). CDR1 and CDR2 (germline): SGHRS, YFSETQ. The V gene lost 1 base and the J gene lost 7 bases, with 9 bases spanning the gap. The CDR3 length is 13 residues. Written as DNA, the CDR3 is TGCGCCAGCAGCTTGTCAGGGTTAAATGAGCAGTTCTTC. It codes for CASSLSGLNEQFF.

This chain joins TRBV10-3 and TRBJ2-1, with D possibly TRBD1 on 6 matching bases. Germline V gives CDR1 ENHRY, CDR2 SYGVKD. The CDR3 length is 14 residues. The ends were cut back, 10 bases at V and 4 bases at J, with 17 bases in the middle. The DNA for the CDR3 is TGTGCCACCCTTCGTGGGGGCCTATACAATGAGCAGTTCTTC. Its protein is CATLRGGLYNEQFF.

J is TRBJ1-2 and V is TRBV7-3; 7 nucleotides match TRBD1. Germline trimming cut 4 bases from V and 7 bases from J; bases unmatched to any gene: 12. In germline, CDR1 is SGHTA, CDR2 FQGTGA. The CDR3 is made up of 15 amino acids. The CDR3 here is CASSSDRSEVGGYTF. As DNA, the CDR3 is TGTGCCAGCAGCTCGGACAGGTCTGAGGTGGGTGGCTACACCTTC.

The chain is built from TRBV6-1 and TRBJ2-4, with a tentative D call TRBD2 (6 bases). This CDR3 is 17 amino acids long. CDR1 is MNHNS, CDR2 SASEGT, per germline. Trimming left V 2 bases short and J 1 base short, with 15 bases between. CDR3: CASSEPPGRPAKNIQYF. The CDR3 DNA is TGTGCCAGCAGTGAACCCCCGGGGAGGCCTGCCAAAAACATTCAGTACTTC.

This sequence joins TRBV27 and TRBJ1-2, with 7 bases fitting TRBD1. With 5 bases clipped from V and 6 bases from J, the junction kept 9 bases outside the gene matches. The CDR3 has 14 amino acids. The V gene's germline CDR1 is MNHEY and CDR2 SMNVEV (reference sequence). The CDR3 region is CASSVKTGVDGYTF. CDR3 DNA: TGTGCCAGCAGTGTGAAAACAGGGGTGGATGGCTACACCTTC.

The DNA for the CDR3 is TGTGCCAGCAGTTACCTCCGGGACAGGGGCCACGAGCAGTACTTC. Its translation: CASSYLRDRGHEQYF. The chain carries TRBV6-5 and TRBJ2-7; 10 bases are shared with TRBD1. The CDR3 length is 15 residues. The V gene's germline CDR1 is MNHEY and CDR2 SVGAGI. V was clipped by 2 bases and J by 5 bases; unmatched bases: 6.

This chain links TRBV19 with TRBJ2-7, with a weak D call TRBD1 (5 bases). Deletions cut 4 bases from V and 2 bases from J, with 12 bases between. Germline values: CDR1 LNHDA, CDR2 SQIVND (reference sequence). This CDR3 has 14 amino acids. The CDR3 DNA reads TGTGCCAGTAGTACGAGGCAGGGAACCTACGAGCAGTACTTC. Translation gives CASSTRQGTYEQYF.

CDR3 sequence: CASSRATLNTEAFF. The CDR3 DNA is TGTGCCAGCAGCCGAGCAACCCTGAACACTGAAGCTTTCTTT. The chain combines TRBV6-5 with TRBJ1-1; no definite D call. This CDR3 is 14 amino acids long. With 6 bases removed from V and 0 bases from J, the gap between germline ends came to 11 bases. CDR1 and CDR2 from the germline V gene are MNHEY and SVGAGI.

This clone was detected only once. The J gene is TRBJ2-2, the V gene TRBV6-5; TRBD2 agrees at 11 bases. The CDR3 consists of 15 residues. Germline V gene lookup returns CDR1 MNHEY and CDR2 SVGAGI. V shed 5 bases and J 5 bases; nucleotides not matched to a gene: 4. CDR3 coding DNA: TGTGCCAGCAGTAAACTAGCGGGGGTTACCGGGGAGCTGTTTTTT. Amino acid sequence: CASSKLAGVTGELFF.

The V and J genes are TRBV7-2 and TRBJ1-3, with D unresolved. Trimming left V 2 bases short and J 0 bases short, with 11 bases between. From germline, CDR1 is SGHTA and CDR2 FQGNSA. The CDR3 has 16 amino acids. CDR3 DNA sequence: TGTGCCAGCAGCTTAACTGACGACAACTCTGGAAACACCATATATTTT. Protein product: CASSLTDDNSGNTIYF.

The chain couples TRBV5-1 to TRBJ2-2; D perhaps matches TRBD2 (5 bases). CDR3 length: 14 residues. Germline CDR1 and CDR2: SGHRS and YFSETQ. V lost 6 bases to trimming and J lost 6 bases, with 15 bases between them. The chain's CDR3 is CASTEASAAGELFF. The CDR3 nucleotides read TGCGCCAGCACGGAGGCCTCTGCCGCCGGGGAGCTGTTTTTT.

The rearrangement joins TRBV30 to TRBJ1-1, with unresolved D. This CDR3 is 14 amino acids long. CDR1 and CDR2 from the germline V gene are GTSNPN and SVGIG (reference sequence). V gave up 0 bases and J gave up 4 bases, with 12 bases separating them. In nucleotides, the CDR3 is TGTGCCTGGAGTGTTTCGTGGGCGGGCACTGAAGCTTTCTTT. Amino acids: CAWSVSWAGTEAFF. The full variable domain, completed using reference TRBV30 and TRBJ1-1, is SQTIHQWPATLVQPVGSPLSLECTVEGTSNPNLYWYRQAAGRGLQLLFYSVGIGQISSEVPQNLSASRPQDRQFILSSKKLLLSDSGFYLCAWSVSWAGTEAFFGQGTRLTVV.